Listed below are T cell receptor beta chains from one sample, sequenced in a study of blood T cell repertoires in COVID-19. The protocol was immunoSEQ multiplex PCR, while the TCRdb copy is restricted to in-frame clones and leaves out a portion. The sample holds roughly 100,000 clones, about 90% seen once. The sequencing input was peripheral blood. All receptors derive from a woman aged 45-65 years with COVID-19, enrolled during active disease. CDR3s leave out the opening cysteine and the closing phenylalanine or tryptophan. The order of the fields is CDR3 protein, V gene, J gene.

cdr3_aa: ASSRWGGETQY; v_call: TRBV7-6; j_call: TRBJ2-5
cdr3_aa: ASSLGGLAGKGTQY; v_call: TRBV7-3; j_call: TRBJ2-3
cdr3_aa: ASSSTGTRELF; v_call: TRBV5-1; j_call: TRBJ2-2
cdr3_aa: ASSGPGGRTEAF; v_call: TRBV2; j_call: TRBJ1-1
cdr3_aa: ASSFRDTQY; v_call: TRBV12-3/TRBV12-4; j_call: TRBJ2-3
cdr3_aa: ASSSQYGTQH; v_call: TRBV7-6; j_call: TRBJ1-5
cdr3_aa: AITSSGGLYNEQF; v_call: TRBV10-3; j_call: TRBJ2-1
cdr3_aa: ASSQMPGQGKTANEKLF; v_call: TRBV4-1; j_call: TRBJ1-4
cdr3_aa: ASSSLTSGGELYNEQF; v_call: TRBV11-2; j_call: TRBJ2-1
cdr3_aa: ASSFGGRETQY; v_call: TRBV11-2; j_call: TRBJ2-5
cdr3_aa: ASSSSGQGSSEAF; v_call: TRBV5-4; j_call: TRBJ1-1
cdr3_aa: ASSPQPSPGTEAF; v_call: TRBV7-3; j_call: TRBJ1-1
cdr3_aa: ASSPDTGELF; v_call: TRBV7-2; j_call: TRBJ2-2
cdr3_aa: ASSLGHTEAF; v_call: TRBV12-3/TRBV12-4; j_call: TRBJ1-1
cdr3_aa: ASSFVDRVTDTQY; v_call: TRBV27; j_call: TRBJ2-3
cdr3_aa: ASSAPRDRDTEAF; v_call: TRBV19; j_call: TRBJ1-1
cdr3_aa: ASSLDQAMNTEAF; v_call: TRBV5-1; j_call: TRBJ1-1
cdr3_aa: ASSRSGDFYNEQF; v_call: TRBV6-2/TRBV6-3; j_call: TRBJ2-1
cdr3_aa: ASSQGPGTSNQPQH; v_call: TRBV4-1; j_call: TRBJ1-5